The 10 T cell receptor beta chains below were found in one sample sequenced in a study of blood T cells in healthy people across ages. The use of a sample-barcoded 5' primer and a J-beta primer mix characterized a second PCR of roughly 6 to 11 cycles. TCRdb ran MiXCR on the 5' RACE reads and lists one entry per CDR3 protein. The sample has some 690,000 distinct CDR3 sequences; about 20% are singletons. The sample comprised blood. These receptors all stem from a man aged 70 or older in good health.

This clonotype turned up a few times. The rearrangement links TRBV6-6 to TRBJ2-5, with 7 nucleotides matching TRBD2. Matching the DNA end better, TRBJ2-7 makes the J call doubtful. Germline lookup yields CDR1 MNHNY and CDR2 SVGAGI (reference sequence). The CDR3 has 14 amino acids. The CDR3 region is CASSGGSATYEQYV. The CDR3, as DNA: TGTGCCAGCAGCGGGGGGAGTGCTACCTACGAGCAGTACGTC.

The V gene is TRBV2, the J gene TRBJ1-1; D gene ambiguous. From germline, CDR1 is SNHLY and CDR2 FYNNEI. The CDR3 covers 14 residues. Trimming removed 2 bases at V and 6 bases at J, with 13 bases between. Written as DNA, the CDR3 is TGTGCCAGCAGTGAACGGTTAGGCGGCGCTGAAGCTTTCTTT. It encodes CASSERLGGAEAFF.

The chain couples TRBV2 to TRBJ1-4; D remains ambiguous. The CDR3 is made up of 13 amino acids. V dropped 9 bases and J dropped 2 bases, with 10 bases sitting between them. From germline, CDR1 is SNHLY and CDR2 FYNNEI. CDR3 sequence reads: CASGEDTNEKLFF. CDR3 sequence (DNA): TGTGCCAGTGGGGAGGACACTAATGAAAAACTGTTTTTT.

A few counts support this clonotype. In DNA form, the CDR3 reads TGTGCCAGTAGTATTAAGGGCAGTTCGAATCAGCCCCAGCATTTT. Translating gives CASSIKGSSNQPQHF. The genes are TRBV19 and TRBJ1-5; D unresolved. Trimming stripped 3 bases from V and 4 bases from J, with 13 bases between. In germline, CDR1 is LNHDA, CDR2 SQIVND (reference sequence). The CDR3 sequence is 15 residues long.

This clonotype was observed a handful of times. The chain has TRBV6-6 and TRBJ2-1, with TRBD2 matching 8 bases. This CDR3 comprises 15 residues. The V segment lost 5 bases and the J segment 5 bases; nucleotides outside the gene matches: 8. CDR1 is MNHNY, CDR2 SVGAGI, per germline (reference sequence). The CDR3, as DNA: TGTGCCAGCAGTCCCCGTGCGGGAGGAAACAATGAGCAGTTCTTC. Residues: CASSPRAGGNNEQFF.

This clonotype has just a few counts. The V call is TRBV7-2, the J call TRBJ2-7, with D perhaps matching TRBD2 (6 bases). The CDR3 consists of 17 residues. Germline V CDR1 and CDR2: SGHTA, FQGNSA. The V end lost 5 bases, the J end lost 0 bases, and 20 bases lay between the germline ends. CDR3 DNA: TGTGCCAGCAGCGTAGTCGGCGGGGTGCTTAGCTCCTACGAGCAGTACTTC. Translated, it gives CASSVVGGVLSSYEQYF.

This clonotype occurred a few times. The rearrangement uses TRBV27 and TRBJ2-3, with 11 bases matching TRBD2. This CDR3 region has 16 residues. Trimming cost V 7 bases and J 4 bases; bases outside gene matches: 10. Germline loops: CDR1 MNHEY, CDR2 SMNVEV (reference sequence). The CDR3 loop reads CASNTLAGVPADTQYF. CDR3 coding DNA: TGTGCCAGCAACACACTAGCGGGAGTGCCTGCAGATACGCAGTATTTT.

The genes are TRBV30 and TRBJ1-1, with unresolved D. The CDR3 is made up of 13 amino acids. V was pared by 4 bases and J by 0 bases, with 9 bases between. From germline, CDR1 is GTSNPN and CDR2 SVGIG (reference sequence). CDR3 nucleotides: TGTGCCTGGAACTCAGGTCTGAACACTGAAGCTTTCTTT. Translation gives CAWNSGLNTEAFF.

V is TRBV5-1 and J is TRBJ1-1; 12 bases are a match to TRBD1. CDR1 is SGHRS and CDR2 is YFSETQ in the germline V gene. This CDR3 contains 15 residues. J was trimmed by 1 base and V by 4 bases; bases with no gene match: 2. The CDR3 DNA sequence: TGCGCCAGCAGCAAGGGACAGGGGGCGAACACTGAAGCTTTCTTT. Its translation: CASSKGQGANTEAFF. Combining the CDR3 with reference TRBV5-1 and TRBJ1-1 gives the whole variable domain KAGVTQTPRYLIKTRGQQVTLSCSPISGHRSVSWYQQTPGQGLQFLFEYFSETQRNKGNFPGRFSGRQFSNSRSEMNVSTLELGDSALYLCASSKGQGANTEAFFGQGTRLTVV.

The J gene is TRBJ2-5, the V gene TRBV14; perhaps TRBD1 as D (6 bases). This CDR3 has 14 residues. Trimming removed 0 bases from V and 11 bases from J, with 16 bases in between. Germline V lookup: CDR1 SGHDN, CDR2 FVKESK. The CDR3 DNA sequence: TGTGCCAGCAGCCAAGATCACAGGGCAGGGGAGCAGTACTTC. This gives the protein CASSQDHRAGEQYF. Complete variable domain (other parts from reference TRBV14 and TRBJ2-5): EAGVTQFPSHSVIEKGQTVTLRCDPISGHDNLYWYRRVMGKEIKFLLHFVKESKQDESGMPNNRFLAERTGGTYSTLKVQPAELEDSGVYFCASSQDHRAGEQYFGPGTRLLVL.